The 2 T cell receptor beta chains in this list originate from one sample, sequenced in a study of CD8+ T cells in alopecia areata. RNA was extracted and reverse transcribed into cDNA as the sequencing template. Repertoires were generated with immunoSEQ multiplex PCR, while TCRdb's copy carries only in-frame clones and drops some. Of 150,000 to 200,000 clones in the sample, roughly 66% are singletons; the top ten hold more than 9.5%. Here the sequenced sample was CD8+ T cells sorted from blood, taken at week 0. The receptor source for this set is a human donor with alopecia areata.

The chain recombines TRBV20-1 with TRBJ2-7, with D possibly matching TRBD2 (6 bases). Trimming shortened V by 5 bases and J by 8 bases, and 10 bases separated the two germline ends. This CDR3 contains 10 residues. Germline CDR1 and CDR2: DFQATT and SNEGSKA (reference sequence). CDR3 residues: CSALEGQQYF. The DNA for the CDR3 is TGCAGTGCTCTGGAGGGGCAGCAGTACTTC.

V usage is TRBV15 and J usage is TRBJ2-4, with D perhaps TRBD1 or TRBD2 (5 bases each). Germline lookup yields CDR1 LNHNV and CDR2 YYDKDF (reference sequence). This CDR3 contains 17 residues. Trimming removed 3 bases at V and 11 bases at J, with 26 bases between. CDR3 residues: CATSSERDGWTWGLQYF. The CDR3 DNA reads as TGTGCCACCAGCAGCGAACGGGACGGTTGGACTTGGGGTCTTCAGTACTTC.